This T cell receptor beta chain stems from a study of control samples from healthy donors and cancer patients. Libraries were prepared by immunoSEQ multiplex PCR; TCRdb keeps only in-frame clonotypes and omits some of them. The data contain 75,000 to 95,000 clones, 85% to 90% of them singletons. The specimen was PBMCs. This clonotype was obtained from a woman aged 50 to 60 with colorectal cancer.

The CDR3 coding sequence is TGTGCCAGCAGCGTAGACACAGGGGGCTATGAGCAGTTCTTC. Protein: CASSVDTGGYEQFF. The chain joins TRBV9 to TRBJ2-1; 9 bases match TRBD1. Germline assignment: CDR1 SGDLS and CDR2 YYNGEE. Unmatched junction bases numbered 3, after V lost 0 bases and J lost 8 bases. CDR3 size: 14 residues.